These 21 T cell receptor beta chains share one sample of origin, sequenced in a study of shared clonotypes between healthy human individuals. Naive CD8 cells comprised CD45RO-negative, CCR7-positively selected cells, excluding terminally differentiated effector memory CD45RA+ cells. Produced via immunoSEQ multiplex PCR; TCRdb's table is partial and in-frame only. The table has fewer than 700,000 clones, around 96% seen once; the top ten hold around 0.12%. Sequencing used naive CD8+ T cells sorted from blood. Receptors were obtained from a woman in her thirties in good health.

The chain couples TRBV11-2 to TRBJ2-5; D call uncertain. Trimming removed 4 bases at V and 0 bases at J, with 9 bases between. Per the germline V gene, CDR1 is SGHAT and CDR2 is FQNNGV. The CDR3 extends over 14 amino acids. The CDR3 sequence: CASSSTDNQETQYF. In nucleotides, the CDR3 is TGTGCCAGCAGCTCAACCGATAACCAAGAGACCCAGTACTTC. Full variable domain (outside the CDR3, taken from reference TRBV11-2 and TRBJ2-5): EAGVAQSPRYKIIEKRQSVAFWCNPISGHATLYWYQQILGQGPKLLIQFQNNGVVDDSQLPKDRFSAERLKGVDSTLKIQPAKLEDSAVYLCASSSTDNQETQYFGPGTRLLVL.

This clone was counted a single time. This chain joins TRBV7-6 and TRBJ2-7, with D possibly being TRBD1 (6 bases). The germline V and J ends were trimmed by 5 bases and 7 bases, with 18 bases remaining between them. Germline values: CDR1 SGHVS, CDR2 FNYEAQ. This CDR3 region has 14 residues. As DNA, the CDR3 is TGTGCCAGCAGCGGCAGGACAGACCCCTGGGAGCAGTACTTC. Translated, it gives CASSGRTDPWEQYF.

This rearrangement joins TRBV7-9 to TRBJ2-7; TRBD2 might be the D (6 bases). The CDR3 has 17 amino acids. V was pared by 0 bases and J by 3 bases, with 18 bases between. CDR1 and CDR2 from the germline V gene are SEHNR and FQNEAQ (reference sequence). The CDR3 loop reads CASSLAGRGEQNYEQYF. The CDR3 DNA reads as TGTGCCAGCAGCTTAGCGGGTCGCGGGGAGCAGAACTACGAGCAGTACTTC.

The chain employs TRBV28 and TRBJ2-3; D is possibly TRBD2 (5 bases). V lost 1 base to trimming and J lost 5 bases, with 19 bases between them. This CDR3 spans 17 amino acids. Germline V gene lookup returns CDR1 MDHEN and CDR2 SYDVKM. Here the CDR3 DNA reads TGTGCCAGCAGTTTATCGCTTGGACGGGATGAACGAGATACGCAGTATTTT. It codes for CASSLSLGRDERDTQYF.

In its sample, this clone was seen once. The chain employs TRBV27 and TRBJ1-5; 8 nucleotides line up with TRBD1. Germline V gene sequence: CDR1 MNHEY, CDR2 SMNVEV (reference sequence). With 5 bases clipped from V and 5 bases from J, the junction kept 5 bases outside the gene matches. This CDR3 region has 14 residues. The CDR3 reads CASSVQGGHQPQHF. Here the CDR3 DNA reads TGTGCCAGCAGTGTACAGGGGGGACATCAGCCCCAGCATTTT.

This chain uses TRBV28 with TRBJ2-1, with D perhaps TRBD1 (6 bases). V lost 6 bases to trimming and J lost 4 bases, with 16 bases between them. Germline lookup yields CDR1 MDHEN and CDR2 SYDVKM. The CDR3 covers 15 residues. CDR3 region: CASRPGDTSYNEQFF. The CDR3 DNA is TGTGCCAGCAGGCCCGGGGACACAAGTTACAATGAGCAGTTCTTC.

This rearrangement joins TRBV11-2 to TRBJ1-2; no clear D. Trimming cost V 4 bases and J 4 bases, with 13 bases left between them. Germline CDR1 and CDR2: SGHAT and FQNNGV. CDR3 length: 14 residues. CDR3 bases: TGTGCCAGCAGCTCCAGAGAGTACTCCTATGGCTACACCTTC. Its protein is CASSSREYSYGYTF.

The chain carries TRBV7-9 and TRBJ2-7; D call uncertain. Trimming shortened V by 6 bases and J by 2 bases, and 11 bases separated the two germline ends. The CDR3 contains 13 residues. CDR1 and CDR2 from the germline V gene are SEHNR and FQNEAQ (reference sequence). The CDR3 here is CASSWTVTYEQYF. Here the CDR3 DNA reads TGTGCCAGCAGTTGGACGGTGACCTACGAGCAGTACTTC.

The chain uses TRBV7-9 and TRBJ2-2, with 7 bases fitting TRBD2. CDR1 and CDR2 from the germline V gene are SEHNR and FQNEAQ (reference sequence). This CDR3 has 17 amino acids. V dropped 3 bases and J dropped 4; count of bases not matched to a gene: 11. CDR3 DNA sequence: TGTGCCAGCAGCTTCGACCCGGGGGGTCGGAGCACCGGGGAGCTGTTTTTT. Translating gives CASSFDPGGRSTGELFF.

The DNA for the CDR3 is TGTGCCAGTAGTATCTCAGATACCGGGGAGCTGTTTTTT. Translated, it gives CASSISDTGELFF. The rearrangement links TRBV19 to TRBJ2-2; D is unclear. The ends were cut back, 3 bases at V and 5 bases at J, with 7 bases in the middle. Per germline, CDR1 LNHDA and CDR2 SQIVND (reference sequence). The CDR3 is 13 amino acids.

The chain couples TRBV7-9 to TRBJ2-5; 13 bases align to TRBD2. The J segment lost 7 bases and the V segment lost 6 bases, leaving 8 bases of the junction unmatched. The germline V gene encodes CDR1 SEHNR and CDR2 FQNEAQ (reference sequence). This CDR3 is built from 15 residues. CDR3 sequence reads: CASRDGLAGEGTQYF. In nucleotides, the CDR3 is TGTGCCAGCAGGGACGGACTAGCGGGAGAGGGGACCCAGTACTTC.

The CDR3 nucleotides are TGTGCCAGCAGTCGACCAGATACCTATAATTCACCCCTCCACTTT. Translation gives CASSRPDTYNSPLHF. This sequence joins TRBV25-1 and TRBJ1-6; D is ambiguous. Germline V CDR1 and CDR2: MGHDK, SYGVNS. The CDR3 is made up of 15 amino acids. Trimming left V 5 bases short and J 2 bases short, with 10 bases between.

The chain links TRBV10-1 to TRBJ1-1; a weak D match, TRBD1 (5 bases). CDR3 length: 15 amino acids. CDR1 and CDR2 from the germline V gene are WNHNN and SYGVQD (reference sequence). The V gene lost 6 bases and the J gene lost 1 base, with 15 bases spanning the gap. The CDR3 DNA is TGCGCCAGCAGACCGCGTCGGGACGGGAACACTGAAGCTTTCTTT. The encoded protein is CASRPRRDGNTEAFF.

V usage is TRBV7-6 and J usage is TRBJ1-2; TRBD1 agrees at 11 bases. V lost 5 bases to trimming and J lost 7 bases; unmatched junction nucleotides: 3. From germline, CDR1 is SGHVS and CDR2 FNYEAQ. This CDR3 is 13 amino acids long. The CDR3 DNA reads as TGTGCCAGCAGCGATGGGACAGGGGGTGGCTACACCTTC. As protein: CASSDGTGGGYTF. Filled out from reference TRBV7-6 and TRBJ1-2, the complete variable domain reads GAGVSQSPRYKVTKRGQDVALRCDPISGHVSLYWYRQALGQGPEFLTYFNYEAQQDKSGLPNDRFSAERPEGSISTLTIQRTEQRDSAMYRCASSDGTGGGYTFGSGTRLTVV.

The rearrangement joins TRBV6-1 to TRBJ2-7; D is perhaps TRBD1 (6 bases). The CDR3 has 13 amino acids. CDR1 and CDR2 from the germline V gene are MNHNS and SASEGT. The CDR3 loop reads CAAMSGAPYEQYF. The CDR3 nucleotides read TGTGCTGCAATGTCAGGGGCACCCTACGAGCAGTACTTC.

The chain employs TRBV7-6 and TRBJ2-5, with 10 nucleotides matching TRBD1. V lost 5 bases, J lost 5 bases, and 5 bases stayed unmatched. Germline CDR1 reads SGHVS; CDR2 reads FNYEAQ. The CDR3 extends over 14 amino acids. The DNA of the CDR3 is TGTGCCAGCAGCCTCGACAGGGGGCGGGAGACCCAGTACTTC. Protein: CASSLDRGRETQYF.

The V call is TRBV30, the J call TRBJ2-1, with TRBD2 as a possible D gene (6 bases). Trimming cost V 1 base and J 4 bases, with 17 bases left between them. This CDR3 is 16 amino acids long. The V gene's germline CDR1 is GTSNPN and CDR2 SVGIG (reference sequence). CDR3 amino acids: CAWSGGSSEPYNEQFF. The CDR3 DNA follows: TGTGCCTGGAGTGGAGGTTCTAGCGAACCATACAATGAGCAGTTCTTC.

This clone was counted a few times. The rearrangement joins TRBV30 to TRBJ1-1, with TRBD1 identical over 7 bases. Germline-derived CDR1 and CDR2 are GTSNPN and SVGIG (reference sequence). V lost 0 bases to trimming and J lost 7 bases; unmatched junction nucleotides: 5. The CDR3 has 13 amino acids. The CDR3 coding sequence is TGTGCCTGGAGTGTAGACAGGGACAGTGAAGCTTTCTTT. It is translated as CAWSVDRDSEAFF.

In DNA, the CDR3 is TGTGCCAGCAACACCGGGGACCTCAATGAGCAGTTCTTC. Residues: CASNTGDLNEQFF. This chain uses TRBV27 with TRBJ2-1, with D tentatively TRBD1 or TRBD2 (5 bases each). Germline assignment: CDR1 MNHEY and CDR2 SMNVEV (reference sequence). The CDR3 runs 13 residues. V lost 7 bases, J lost 6 bases, and 13 bases lay in between.

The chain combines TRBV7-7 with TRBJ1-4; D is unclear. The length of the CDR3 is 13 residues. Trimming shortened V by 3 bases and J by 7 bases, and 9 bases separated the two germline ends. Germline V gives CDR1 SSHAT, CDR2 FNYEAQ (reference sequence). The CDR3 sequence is CASSFRRGEKLFF. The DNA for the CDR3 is TGTGCCAGCAGCTTTAGACGGGGTGAAAAACTGTTTTTT.

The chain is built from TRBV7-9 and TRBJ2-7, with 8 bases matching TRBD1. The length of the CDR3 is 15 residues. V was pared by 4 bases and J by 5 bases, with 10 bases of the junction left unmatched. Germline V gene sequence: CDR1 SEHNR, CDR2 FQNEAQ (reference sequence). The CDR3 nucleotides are TGTGCCAGCAGCTACCTTCGCCAGGGGGCCCACGAGCAGTACTTC. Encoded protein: CASSYLRQGAHEQYF.